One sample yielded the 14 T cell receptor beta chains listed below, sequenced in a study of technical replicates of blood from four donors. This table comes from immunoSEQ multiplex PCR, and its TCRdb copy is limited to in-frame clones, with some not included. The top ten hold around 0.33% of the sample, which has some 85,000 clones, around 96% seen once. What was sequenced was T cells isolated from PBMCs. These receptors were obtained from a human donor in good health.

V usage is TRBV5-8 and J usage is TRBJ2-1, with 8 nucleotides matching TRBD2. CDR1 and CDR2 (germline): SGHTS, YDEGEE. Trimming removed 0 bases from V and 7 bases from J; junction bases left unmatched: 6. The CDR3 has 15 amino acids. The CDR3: CASSLAGGGLNEQFF. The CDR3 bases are TGTGCCAGCAGCTTGGCCGGCGGGGGGTTAAATGAGCAGTTCTTC.

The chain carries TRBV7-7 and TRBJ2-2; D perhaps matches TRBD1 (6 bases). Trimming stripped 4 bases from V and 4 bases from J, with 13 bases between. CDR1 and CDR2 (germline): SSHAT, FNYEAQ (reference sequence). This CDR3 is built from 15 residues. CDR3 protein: CASSSIRGFTGELFF. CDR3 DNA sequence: TGTGCCAGCAGCTCGATCAGGGGCTTCACCGGGGAGCTGTTTTTT.

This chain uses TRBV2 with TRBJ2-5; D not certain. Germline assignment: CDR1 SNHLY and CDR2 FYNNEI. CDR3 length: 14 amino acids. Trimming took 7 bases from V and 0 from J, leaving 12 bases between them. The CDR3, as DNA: TGTGCCAGCATCCTCGAGGCGTACCAAGAGACCCAGTACTTC. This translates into CASILEAYQETQYF.

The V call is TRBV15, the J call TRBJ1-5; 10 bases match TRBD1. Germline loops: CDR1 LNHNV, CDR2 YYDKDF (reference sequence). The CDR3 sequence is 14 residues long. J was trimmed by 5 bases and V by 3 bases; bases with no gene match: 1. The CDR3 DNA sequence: TGTGCCACCAGCAGGACAGGGGGCTATCAGCCCCAGCATTTT. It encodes CATSRTGGYQPQHF. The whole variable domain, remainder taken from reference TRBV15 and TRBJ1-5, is DAMVIQNPRYQVTQFGKPVTLSCSQTLNHNVMYWYQQKSSQAPKLLFHYYDKDFNNEADTPDNFQSRRPNTSFCFLDIRSPGLGDTAMYLCATSRTGGYQPQHFGDGTRLSIL.

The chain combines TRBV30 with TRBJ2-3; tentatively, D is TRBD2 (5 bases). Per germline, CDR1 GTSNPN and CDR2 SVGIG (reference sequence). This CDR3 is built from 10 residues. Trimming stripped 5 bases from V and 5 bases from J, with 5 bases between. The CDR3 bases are TGTGCCTGGCGGGGAGATACGCAGTATTTT. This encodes CAWRGDTQYF. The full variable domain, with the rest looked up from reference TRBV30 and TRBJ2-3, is SQTIHQWPATLVQPVGSPLSLECTVEGTSNPNLYWYRQAAGRGLQLLFYSVGIGQISSEVPQNLSASRPQDRQFILSSKKLLLSDSGFYLCAWRGDTQYFGPGTRLTVL.

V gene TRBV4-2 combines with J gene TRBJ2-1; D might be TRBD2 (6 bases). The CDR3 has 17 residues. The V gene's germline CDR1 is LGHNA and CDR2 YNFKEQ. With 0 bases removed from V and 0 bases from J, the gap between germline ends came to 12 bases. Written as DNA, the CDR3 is TGTGCCAGCAGCCAAGAGTTTAGCGGTGACTCCTACAATGAGCAGTTCTTC. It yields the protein CASSQEFSGDSYNEQFF.

The DNA of the CDR3 is TGTGCCAGCAGCTTTAGCTCCTACAATGAGCAGTTCTTC. It is translated as CASSFSSYNEQFF. The J gene is TRBJ2-1, the V gene TRBV13; D ambiguous. Trimming removed 3 bases from V and 0 bases from J, with 3 bases in between. CDR3 length: 13 amino acids. Germline values: CDR1 PRHDT, CDR2 FYEKMQ (reference sequence). Together with reference TRBV13 and TRBJ2-1, the CDR3 gives the full variable domain: AAGVIQSPRHLIKEKRETATLKCYPIPRHDTVYWYQQGPGQDPQFLISFYEKMQSDKGSIPDRFSAQQFSDYHSELNMSSLELGDSALYFCASSFSSYNEQFFGPGTRLTVL.

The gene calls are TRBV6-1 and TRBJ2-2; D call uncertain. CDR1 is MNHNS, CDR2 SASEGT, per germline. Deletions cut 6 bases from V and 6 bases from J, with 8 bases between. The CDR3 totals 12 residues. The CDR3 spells CASRAVAGELFF. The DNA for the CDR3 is TGTGCCAGCAGGGCGGTAGCCGGGGAGCTGTTTTTT.

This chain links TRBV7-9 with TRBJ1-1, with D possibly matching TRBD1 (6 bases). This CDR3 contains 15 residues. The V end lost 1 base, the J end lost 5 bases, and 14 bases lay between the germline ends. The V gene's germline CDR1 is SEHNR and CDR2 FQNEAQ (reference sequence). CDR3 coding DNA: TGTGCCAGCAGCTTAGTTGTAGGGACAATTACTGAAGCTTTCTTT. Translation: CASSLVVGTITEAFF.

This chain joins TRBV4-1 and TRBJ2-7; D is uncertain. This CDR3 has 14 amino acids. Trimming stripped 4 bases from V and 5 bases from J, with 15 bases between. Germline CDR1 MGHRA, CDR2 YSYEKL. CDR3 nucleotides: TGCGCCAGCAGCCGCTTAGGAGCAGCCAACGAGCAGTACTTC. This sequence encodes CASSRLGAANEQYF.

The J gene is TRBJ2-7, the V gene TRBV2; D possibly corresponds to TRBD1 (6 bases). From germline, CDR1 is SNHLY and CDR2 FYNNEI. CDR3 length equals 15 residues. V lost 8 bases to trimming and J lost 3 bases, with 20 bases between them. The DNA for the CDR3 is TGTGCCAGCGCCGATTACAGCTCAGGGGACTACGAGCAGTACTTC. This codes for CASADYSSGDYEQYF.

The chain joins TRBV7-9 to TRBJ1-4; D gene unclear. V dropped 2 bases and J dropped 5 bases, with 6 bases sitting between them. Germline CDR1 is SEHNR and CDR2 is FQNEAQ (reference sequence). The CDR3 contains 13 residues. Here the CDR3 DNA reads TGTGCCAGCAGCTTAACCAGGAATGAAAAACTGTTTTTT. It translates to CASSLTRNEKLFF.

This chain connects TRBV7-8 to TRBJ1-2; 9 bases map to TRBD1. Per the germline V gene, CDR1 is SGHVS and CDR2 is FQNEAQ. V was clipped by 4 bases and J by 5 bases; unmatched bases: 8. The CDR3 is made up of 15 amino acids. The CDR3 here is CASSSRQGGFYGYTF. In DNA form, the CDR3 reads TGTGCCAGCAGCTCCAGACAGGGGGGTTTTTATGGCTACACCTTC.

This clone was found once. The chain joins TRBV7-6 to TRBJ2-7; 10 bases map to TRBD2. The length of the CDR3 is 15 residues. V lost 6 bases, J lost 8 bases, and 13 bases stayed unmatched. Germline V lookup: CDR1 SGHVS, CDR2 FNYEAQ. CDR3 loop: CASSSSASGSLKQYF. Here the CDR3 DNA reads TGTGCCAGCAGTTCTAGCGCTAGCGGGAGTTTGAAGCAGTACTTC.